This T cell receptor beta chain originates from a study of shared clonotypes between healthy human individuals. Clones were sequenced by immunoSEQ multiplex PCR, and TCRdb holds only the in-frame ones, with some missing. The table has hundreds of thousands of clones, 92% seen once; the top ten hold approximately 25%. As defined, naive CD8 cells were CD45RO-negative and positively selected for CCR7, with terminally differentiated effector memory CD45RA+ cells excluded. This CDR3 comprises 15 residues. V is TRBV21-1 and J is TRBJ2-2; TRBD1, the table's D call, was not compared with the DNA. TRBV21-1 is a documented pseudogene. Sample: naive CD8+ T cells sorted from blood. This receptor was identified in a man aged 30 to 45 in good health. The CDR3 is CASSKGLQVTGELFF. The CDR3 DNA reads as TGTGCCAGCAGCAAAGGTCTACAGGTAACCGGGGAGCTGTTTTTT.